A single T cell receptor beta chain is shown here with its context. What this receptor recognizes is not known. No quality values exist for individual bases; no much larger clone is one base distant. The data belong to a study of cytomegalovirus exposure and HLA in healthy donors (dated by TCRdb to the late 2010s). Concerning the study at large: According to an earlier analysis of 587 of the donors, 150 million to 200 million T cells yielded roughly 110 million unique TCR beta sequences and approximately 300 Gb of sequence data. An early release covering approximately 600 HLA-typed donors comprised about 300 gigabases of sequencing data and around 80 million unique TCR sequences. Among the roughly 370 genotyped donors, around 81% belonged to the genetic ancestry cluster associated with self-reported Caucasian donors. The study was designed to test whether signatures of past pathogen exposure could be identified by cataloging public T cell receptors. The study profiled the T cell repertoires of 550 to 700 subjects by immunosequencing and related them to cytomegalovirus serostatus. A separate validation cohort of some 130 different subjects was used in addition to the 666-subject first cohort. The study combined high-throughput TCR immunosequencing, statistical association of individual TCRs with disease status, and machine learning to predict cytomegalovirus infection status. In a later analysis, previously published TCR beta repertoires from more than 500 donors were re-analyzed and high-resolution HLA genotyping was added so that TCR occurrence patterns could be studied. The later analysis used no new phenotypic data to find candidate immune exposures, relying instead on TCR beta sequences and their occurrence across donors. An earlier analysis of around 580 of the donors used high-throughput TCR beta sequencing to judge whether each TCR beta V gene segment behaved as functional or pseudogenic. Donor age, sex, ethnicity and CMV serostatus were compiled alongside the repertoire data. A later genetic analysis used genome-wide SNP genotypes for about 60% of the roughly 700 donors, treating that subset as a discovery cohort. All discovery cohort repertoires had been generated using a single sequencing platform. Class I and class II HLA loci were covered by the typing at four-digit resolution. Typing coverage varied by locus: roughly 620-630 donors for A, B, C, DRB1 and DQB1; approximately 500 for DQA1; some 610 for DPA1; 400 to 480 for DPB1. Several DR-DQ haplotypes were handled as single units for association and clustering, since linkage in the cohort was strong. Among some 400 genotyped donors of the cohort, an average of around 250,000 unique TCR beta nucleotide sequences was sequenced per donor, of which 15% to 20% were non-productive.

Reading from cysteine to phenylalanine, the CDR3 counts 14 amino acids. Just the 42-base CDR3 DNA is kept, in frame starting at base 1. V and J are trimmed by 5 bases and 6 bases, and the gene matches miss 5 bases of the junction. The germline V gene encodes CDR1 SGHTA and CDR2 FQGNSA. The paper as a whole reports these results and caveats: In a later analysis, HLA-associated TCR beta chains were found to be more clonally expanded and to have lower generation probabilities than equally common non-associated chains. The only immune exposure information available for the cohort was CMV serostatus. The classifier was reported to diagnose cytomegalovirus status with high specificity and sensitivity in both the original cohort and the validation cohort. Most TCR sequences were seen in very few donors, while some public TCRs were found in many individuals. Correlated functional status among segregating V segments might be attributable to linkage disequilibrium, but an unknown experimental factor could not be ruled out. Compared with the roughly 720-donor mean, donors in an Asian-associated ancestry cluster had fewer N-insertions in productive TCRs, according to a later genetic analysis. A later analysis reported that several top co-occurrence clusters appeared linked to parvovirus B19, influenza, CMV and Epstein-Barr virus. Because counts were too low, seventeen rarely observed V segments, including chromosome 9 orphons, were excluded from the earlier analysis of under 650 of the donors. Because the 87-base-pair reads could not distinguish some IMGT-functional V segments, including TRBV6-2 and TRBV6-3, those segments were excluded. According to a later analysis, most CMV-associated TCR beta chains appeared to be HLA-restricted, and the HLA associations seemed to be driven largely by CMV exposure. A later analysis associated approximately 17,000 TCR beta sequences with specific HLA alleles at a false discovery rate of 0.05. Strong co-occurrence of HLA alleles, especially DR and DQ, made assigning TCR associations to individual alleles difficult. The study listed approximately 150 TCR beta chains as associated with cytomegalovirus. Because some donors lacked HLA typing at each locus, the association tests relied only on the typed subset. A later analysis found that TCR association rates varied across HLA loci, with DRB1 alleles showing the most associated TCRs and HLA-C alleles the fewest. According to the authors, the approach could potentially be generalized to other disease states and immunological phenotypes. In an earlier analysis of about 550 of the donors, most TCR beta V segments were observed in productive rearrangements about 90% or about 30% of the time, broadly matching IMGT annotations. A further reported finding was that TCR beta sequences accurately predicted the HLA-A and HLA-B alleles for most subjects in the first cohort. In vitro tests confirmed that a few of the cytomegalovirus-associated TCR beta chains recognize cytomegalovirus antigens. Presence/absence analyses assumed roughly uniform sequencing depth across donors, an assumption that may not hold. Only TCR beta chains were sequenced in this cohort, and the absence of alpha or paired-chain data limited detectable features. A later genetic analysis associated a missense DCLRE1C variant with V-gene and J-gene trimming of TCR beta chains, and an independent cohort replicated the association. A cluster of highly shared sequence variants was judged likely to represent a technical artifact of the sequencing pipeline.

The cohort was made up of 500 to 850 healthy bone marrow donors. Cohort members were all nominally healthy when sampled, although unrecorded immune exposures were likely present. The donor tested CMV seropositive, placing the donor among the approximately 310 seropositive members of the cohort. Every donor gave a peripheral blood sample, and the peripheral blood mononuclear cells from that sample were used for TCR beta sequencing. The Qiagen DNeasy Blood Extraction Kit was used to extract genomic DNA from the blood cell samples. Library prep was done by the immunoSEQ multiplex PCR assay. The multiplex PCR relied on a mix of 60 forward primers for TCR Vbeta segments and 13 reverse primers for TCR Jbeta segments. The CDR3 region of rearranged TCR beta genes was amplified from genomic DNA with a multiplex PCR assay. Amplified TCR beta libraries were sequenced as 87-base-pair reads on the Illumina HiSeq System. Per the source publication's procedure: A later analysis counted around 72 million unique TCR beta chains across the 550 to 800 repertoires, and 10 million to 11 million of these chains were shared by at least two donors. A nearest-neighbor algorithm error-corrected the raw reads and collapsed the reads into unique sequences, merging closely related sequences to remove PCR and sequencing errors. Alignment of CDR3 sequences to IMGT reference sequences was used to assign V, D and J gene segments. For a sequence to be retained, at least a six-nucleotide match to both a V gene segment and a J gene segment was required. Rearrangements were called productive when the CDR3 lacked stop codons and stayed in frame with V and J; all others were non-productive. CDR3 was defined according to IMGT convention as the region running from the second conserved V-encoded cysteine to the conserved J-encoded phenylalanine. Sequences without an unambiguous match to a single V gene segment were excluded from the earlier analysis of almost 600 of the donors. In an earlier analysis of approximately 550 of the donors, V segments were called functional above 56.7% productive rearrangements and were called segregating when the between-donor standard deviation exceeded 5%. A statistical classification framework was developed to diagnose cytomegalovirus status using the catalog of TCR beta chain sequences. V and J gene assignment, in a later analysis, came from comparing TCR nucleotide sequences with IMGT/GENE-DB human TR gene sequences. The TCRdist pipeline was used in a later analysis to assign CDR3 sequences and most-parsimonious VDJ recombination scenarios. In a later analysis, every TCR beta chain was defined by the combination of its CDR3 amino acid sequence and its V-gene family, and reads without a unique V-gene family were dropped. A later analysis removed several hundred highly shared, low-generation-probability nucleotide sequences to deal with suspected cross-contamination and a sequencing artifact. In a later analysis, a clonal expansion index for each public chain was calculated from normalized within-repertoire ranks of inferred template counts. Generation probabilities in a later analysis came from a VDJ recombination model fitted to out-of-frame rearrangements, and those results were checked against IGoR. A later analysis scored TCR-TCR, TCR-HLA and TCR-CMV co-occurrence with hypergeometric tests, applying a repertoire-size bias correction to TCR pairs. A later analysis estimated false discovery rates by permuting HLA or CMV assignments 20 times. In a later analysis, co-occurring TCRs were grouped with DBSCAN, and TCRdist sequence similarity was added when clustering was performed within HLA-allele-positive subsets. Repertoires with fewer than 30,000 or more than 120,000 public chains, plus five repertoires with anomalous nucleotide sharing, were excluded from co-occurrence clustering. Not all clones reach the TCRdb copy of this immuneACCESS table, which keeps in-frame sequences only. Checked studies attribute under half of the gap to unresolved V genes and leave the rest unexplained. V and J calls and clone size follow that table, whereas D and trimming were derived from the DNA. The sample table records tens of thousands of clones; around 80% of these occur just once. Together, the top ten hold about 4.4% of the sample.

This sequence uses TRBV7-2 and TRBJ1-5, with 9 junctional bases fitting TRBD1. Source material: PBMCs. This sequence originates from a male donor in good health and CMV-seropositive. The CDR3 protein: CASSPDRGSQPQHF. In nucleotide form, the sequence is TGTGCCAGCAGCCCAGACAGGGGGAGTCAGCCCCAGCATTTT.